This TCR beta chain came from a study of blood T cell repertoires in COVID-19. As for this clone: Within the sample, other DNA sequences also encode this same CDR3.

Assay used: immunoSEQ multiplex PCR; TCRdb lists only in-frame clones, some missing. The data contain 250,000 to 300,000 clones, around nine tenths of them seen just once; the ten biggest clones take up about 10%. V was trimmed by 2 bases and J by 2 bases, leaving 6 bases between them. CDR3 size: 14 residues. The germline V gene encodes CDR1 MDHEN and CDR2 SYDVKM. This rearrangement joins TRBV28 to TRBJ2-2; no clear D. Sequenced input: peripheral blood. This clonotype was obtained from a woman aged 25 to 39 with COVID-19, enrolled during active disease. CDR3: CASSLSQNTGELFF. The DNA of the CDR3 is TGTGCCAGCAGTTTAAGCCAAAACACCGGGGAGCTGTTTTTT.